Included here is one T cell receptor (beta chain) sequence, with context. Its specificity is unknown. The sample belongs to a study of shared clonotypes between healthy human individuals. General study findings and limits: Relative to their counterparts shared across all four donors, non-shared clonotypes exhibited diminished generation probabilities. Larger estimated richness was generally seen in naive subsets than in memory subsets.

CDR3 size: 15 residues. Looked up from germline, CDR1 is SGDLS and CDR2 is YYNGEE. With V trimmed by 4 bases and J by 6 bases, 7 bases remained unmatched. Using immunoSEQ multiplex PCR, the repertoire was profiled, and TCRdb retains in-frame clones only, with some absent. The sample lists about 2.4 million clones; 93% were seen once. The rearrangement uses TRBV9 and TRBJ2-5; 12 positions match TRBD2. The sequence derives from a man aged 18 to 30 in good health. Some clones in this sample may be carry-over from other donors' samples. Sequencing was done on a sample of naive CD4+ T cells from PBMCs. Subset specified: CD45RA+ positively selected. As DNA, the CDR3 is TGTGCCAGCAGCATGGGACTAGCGGGCGATAAGACCCAGTACTTC. Amino acid sequence: CASSMGLAGDKTQYF.